Below are 14 T cell receptor beta chains sequenced from a single sample in a study of T cell repertoires in aging, cancer and after chemotherapy. Amplification of TCR beta used genomic DNA extracted from peripheral blood. Multiplex touch-down PCR with TRB-A/B primers amplified rearranged V-D-J TRB sequences. From the multiplex PCR reads, TCRdb called clonotypes with MiXCR, one entry per CDR3 protein. This sample yields approximately 1,300 distinct CDR3 sequences, of which approximately 28% are seen a single time; more than 15% belongs to the top ten. Source material: blood. The receptors here all came from a human donor with a solid tumor.

Details on this clonotype: One base away lies a much larger clone, so this may be a sequencing read error. The V call is TRBV5-1, the J call TRBJ2-5; 8 positions match TRBD2. Germline CDR1 reads SGHRS; CDR2 reads YFSETQ. This CDR3 spans 17 amino acids. J lost 4 bases, V lost 4 bases, and 15 bases had no gene match. The CDR3 nucleotides read TGCGCCAGCAGCCCCGGAGCTGGGCGGGGGGCCACAGAGACCCAGTACTTC. It codes for CASSPGAGRGATETQYF. The whole variable domain, filled in from reference TRBV5-1 and TRBJ2-5, reads KAGVTQTPRYLIKTRGQQVTLSCSPISGHRSVSWYQQTPGQGLQFLFEYFSETQRNKGNFPGRFSGRQFSNSRSEMNVSTLELGDSALYLCASSPGAGRGATETQYFGPGTRLLVL.

This clonotype was seen a few times. The chain is built from TRBV19 and TRBJ2-5; the match to TRBD2 covers 11 bases. The CDR3 is 20 amino acids. Germline loops: CDR1 LNHDA, CDR2 SQIVND (reference sequence). The junction had 25 bases not matched to a gene; V was cut back by 6 bases and J by 7 bases. The CDR3 sequence: CASSGRPPVLAGVRIGTQYF. Written as DNA, the CDR3 is TGTGCCAGTAGCGGGCGGCCGCCCGTACTAGCGGGGGTAAGAATAGGGACCCAGTACTTC. The entire variable domain, with the rest obtained from reference TRBV19 and TRBJ2-5, is as follows: DGGITQSPKYLFRKEGQNVTLSCEQNLNHDAMYWYRQDPGQGLRLIYYSQIVNDFQKGDIAEGYSVSREKKESFPLTVTSAQKNPTAFYLCASSGRPPVLAGVRIGTQYFGPGTRLLVL.

The rearrangement uses TRBV6-2 or TRBV6-3 and TRBJ2-1, with 11 bases aligning to TRBD2. Germline lookup yields CDR1 MNHEY and CDR2 SVGEGT. V lost 2 bases and J lost 8; bases outside the gene matches: 5. The CDR3 runs to 15 residues. The CDR3 spells CASSYRLAGIDEQFF. For the CDR3, the DNA is TGTGCCAGCAGTTACCGACTAGCGGGGATCGATGAGCAGTTCTTC.

The V call is TRBV29-1, the J call TRBJ1-1; 9 bases line up with TRBD1. This CDR3 has 13 amino acids. CDR1 and CDR2 from the germline V gene are SQVTM and ANQGSEA. V lost 7 bases to trimming and J lost 4 bases; unmatched junction nucleotides: 7. The CDR3 DNA sequence: TGCAGCGCCGGGACAGGGCTGCTCACTGAAGCTTTCTTT. Protein product: CSAGTGLLTEAFF.

V and J are TRBV6-2 or TRBV6-3 and TRBJ1-6; D is ambiguous. Trimming left V 2 bases short and J 9 bases short, with 11 bases between. Germline assignment: CDR1 MNHEY and CDR2 SVGEGT. The CDR3 sequence is 14 residues long. CDR3 residues: CASSYGEELSPLHF. The DNA for the CDR3 is TGTGCCAGCAGTTACGGGGAGGAACTTTCACCCCTCCACTTT.

The chain couples TRBV19 to TRBJ2-1; 10 nucleotides align to TRBD2. V was pared by 9 bases and J by 0 bases, with 23 bases of the junction left unmatched. CDR1 is LNHDA, CDR2 SQIVND, per germline (reference sequence). This CDR3 contains 21 residues. The CDR3 here is CASCWAAARTSGVGSYNEQFF. The CDR3 region has the DNA TGTGCCAGCTGTTGGGCAGCCGCCCGTACTAGCGGGGTTGGCTCCTACAATGAGCAGTTCTTC.

By share, this clonotype counts as medium-sized (0.01 to 0.1%). This chain connects TRBV5-1 to TRBJ2-3; no firm D call. The CDR3 runs 14 residues. The germline CDR1 and CDR2 sequences are SGHRS and YFSETQ. Trimming cost V 0 bases and J 0 bases, with 5 bases left between them. This CDR3 reads CASSLGQSTDTQYF. The CDR3 region has the DNA TGCGCCAGCAGCTTGGGGCAGAGCACAGATACGCAGTATTTT.

V gene TRBV19 combines with J gene TRBJ2-7; 11 bases agree with TRBD1. CDR1 is LNHDA, CDR2 SQIVND, per germline (reference sequence). CDR3 size: 14 residues. Trimming took 6 bases from V and 3 from J; bases not matched to a gene: 4. The CDR3 spells CASRTGTGGYEQYF. DNA for the CDR3: TGTGCCAGTAGGACCGGGACAGGGGGCTACGAGCAGTACTTC.

The chain recombines TRBV7-3 with TRBJ2-5, with 12 positions matching TRBD2. The CDR3 spans 15 residues. Germline CDR1 is SGHTA and CDR2 is FQGTGA. The junction had 5 bases not matched to a gene; V was cut back by 2 bases and J by 7 bases. CDR3 protein: CASSLSSGGEVTQYF. For the CDR3, the DNA is TGTGCCAGCAGCTTATCTAGCGGGGGGGAGGTGACCCAGTACTTC.

Within the sample, this clonotype is large. The V and J genes are TRBV29-1 and TRBJ1-2; 11 bases line up with TRBD1. This CDR3 has 13 amino acids. CDR1 SQVTM and CDR2 ANQGSEA come from the germline V gene. J gave up 7 bases and V 6 bases, and 7 bases lay outside the gene matches. This CDR3 is CSVGQGASGGYTF. Written as DNA, the CDR3 is TGCAGCGTCGGACAGGGGGCTAGTGGTGGCTACACCTTC. The whole variable domain, filled in from reference TRBV29-1 and TRBJ1-2, reads SAVISQKPSRDICQRGTSLTIQCQVDSQVTMMFWYRQQPGQSLTLIATANQGSEATYESGFVIDKFPISRPNLTFSTLTVSNMSPEDSSIYLCSVGQGASGGYTFGSGTRLTVV.

By sample fraction, this clonotype is large. CDR3 DNA: TGTGCCAGTAGTGCCAACACGATCTGGGACAGGGGGGTAAACTATGGCTACACCTTC. It encodes CASSANTIWDRGVNYGYTF. The chain links TRBV19 to TRBJ1-2, with TRBD1 matching 11 bases. V was pared by 5 bases and J by 2 bases, with 16 bases of the junction left unmatched. CDR1 and CDR2 (germline): LNHDA, SQIVND (reference sequence). The CDR3 totals 19 residues.

This clonotype is deemed large. The gene calls are TRBV6-6 and TRBJ2-3, with TRBD1 matching 9 bases. Germline CDR1 and CDR2: MNHNY and SVGAGI (reference sequence). J gave up 3 bases and V 5 bases, and 6 bases lay outside the gene matches. The CDR3 extends over 15 amino acids. The CDR3 DNA reads TGTGCCAGCAGTGGGGACAGGGTATCGACAGATACGCAGTATTTT. Amino acids: CASSGDRVSTDTQYF.

This clonotype is deemed large. The rearrangement links TRBV29-1 to TRBJ2-7, with 7 positions matching TRBD1. The junction had 6 bases not matched to a gene; V was cut back by 4 bases and J by 0 bases. The germline V gene has CDR1 SQVTM and CDR2 ANQGSEA. The CDR3 has 14 residues. Here the CDR3 DNA reads TGCAGCGTTGGGCCCCGACAGGGCTCCTACGAGCAGTACTTC. Amino acid sequence: CSVGPRQGSYEQYF.

The CDR3: CASSPIQGLQPQHF. CDR3 DNA sequence: TGTGCCAGTAGTCCCATACAGGGCCTCCAGCCCCAGCATTTT. The rearrangement uses TRBV19 and TRBJ1-5; tentatively, D is TRBD1 (6 bases). The CDR3 consists of 14 residues. The V gene lost 5 bases and the J gene lost 7 bases, with 15 bases spanning the gap. CDR1 and CDR2 (germline): LNHDA, SQIVND (reference sequence).